The present T cell receptor beta chain was sequenced within a study of T cell repertoires in cytomegalovirus infection (dated by TCRdb to 2018 to 2020). In terms of the full investigation: Peptide stimulations targeted recently identified HLA-C-restricted CMV epitopes, whose presentation resists viral immunomodulation, together with well-studied HLA-B-restricted epitopes. Donor HLA type was relevant to the analysis, because carriage of CMV infection together with the matching HLA type was indicated by public TCR beta signatures.

The sample was run on an Illumina HiSeq 1500. TCRdb cleaned the public reads at Q25 with fastp, built clones with MiXCR and kept in-frame beta chains. Every distinct CDR3 protein forms one entry, paired with its most common genes and DNA. The table for this sample lists approximately 270,000 distinct CDR3 sequences; around 20% of them were counted only once. The ten largest clones take up around 20% of the sample. Findings and caveats that apply to the study as a whole: In both this cohort and an independent cohort of some 370 donors, the cumulative frequency of public TCR beta family members distinguished carriers of CMV infection plus the relevant HLA type. In the ex vivo response, HLA-C-restricted CMV-specific TCR beta clonotypes were dominant, and in two of eight donors the single most frequent clonotype came from this HLA-C-restricted group.

According to the study, the label for this sample's treatment or condition signals: in vitro stimulation with specific CMV peptide epitopes to enrich CMV-specific T cells. From its cysteine to its phenylalanine, the CDR3 spans 13 amino acids. The DNA shown is the 39-base CDR3, in frame from base 1. The germline V gene supplies CDR1 MDHEN and CDR2 SYDVKM. For this chain, trimming is 6 bases at the V end and 3 bases at the J end, and the number of junction bases without a gene match is 1. Only a few counts were recorded for this clonotype. It lacks a known antigen. Nothing much larger sits one base from this clone, and base qualities are not available.

This receptor was taken from a human donor in good health (CMV status not recorded). Some clones in this sample may be carry-over from other donors' samples. The starting material was cultured PBMCs, obtained from culture after CMV antigen stimulation. The V and J segments used are TRBV28 and TRBJ1-5; TRBD1 aligns with 8 central bases. The CDR3 loop reads CASRDRDNQPQHF. The DNA sequence reads TGTGCCAGCAGGGACAGGGACAATCAGCCCCAGCATTTT.